The 7 T cell receptor beta chains listed next were all sequenced from one sample in a study of blood T cell repertoires in COVID-19. Method: immunoSEQ multiplex PCR; TCRdb's copy keeps in-frame clones and lacks some. The repertoire holds approximately 160,000 clones, with approximately 84% as singletons. Sequencing was carried out using peripheral blood. These receptors were collected from a man between 35 and 55 years old who had recovered from COVID-19.

The rearrangement links TRBV29-1 to TRBJ1-2; 7 nucleotides match TRBD1. Germline V gene data show CDR1 as SQVTM and CDR2 as ANQGSEA. V shed 3 bases, J shed 5 bases, and the junction held 3 bases outside the gene matches. This CDR3 spans 12 amino acids. CDR3 region: CSVEGRGYGYTF. As DNA, the CDR3 is TGCAGCGTTGAGGGCAGGGGGTATGGCTACACCTTC.

This chain connects TRBV5-5 to TRBJ2-2; D remains unclear. Per germline, CDR1 SGHKS and CDR2 YYEKEE (reference sequence). The germline V and J ends were trimmed by 6 bases and 0 bases, with 9 bases remaining between them. The CDR3 spans 14 residues. The CDR3 loop is CASKEHPNTGELFF. CDR3 coding DNA: TGTGCCAGCAAGGAGCACCCGAACACCGGGGAGCTGTTTTTT. The entire variable domain, with the rest obtained from reference TRBV5-5 and TRBJ2-2, is as follows: DAGVTQSPTHLIKTRGQQVTLRCSPISGHKSVSWYQQVLGQGPQFIFQYYEKEERGRGNFPDRFSARQFPNYSSELNVNALLLGDSALYLCASKEHPNTGELFFGEGSRLTVL.

V and J are TRBV28 and TRBJ2-2, with D hard to call. Trimming shortened V by 1 base and J by 7 bases, and 4 bases separated the two germline ends. The CDR3 sequence is 12 residues long. Per germline, CDR1 MDHEN and CDR2 SYDVKM. CDR3 sequence: CASSLYIGELFF. CDR3 nucleotides: TGTGCCAGCAGTTTATACATCGGGGAGCTGTTTTTT.

V usage is TRBV24-1 and J usage is TRBJ2-3; 9 nucleotides match TRBD1. The CDR3 has 15 amino acids. The V and J ends lost 9 bases and 3 bases, in that order; junction bases with no gene match: 9. Germline V gene lookup returns CDR1 KGHDR and CDR2 SFDVKD. The CDR3 spells CATGDRDRVTDTQYF. CDR3 bases: TGTGCCACCGGCGACCGGGACAGGGTGACAGATACGCAGTATTTT.

The rearrangement uses TRBV10-2 and TRBJ2-7, with D perhaps TRBD2 (7 bases). The V and J ends lost 11 bases and 0 bases respectively, with 26 bases between them. This CDR3 region has 17 residues. CDR1 is WSHSY and CDR2 is SAAADI in the germline V gene. The CDR3 DNA is TGCGCCCTCAGCAAGGGGGGCCTAGCGGAGCTCTCCTACGAGCAGTACTTC. It yields the protein CALSKGGLAELSYEQYF.

The chain carries TRBV7-9 and TRBJ2-2, with D uncertain. V was trimmed by 2 bases and J by 7 bases, leaving 8 bases between them. The CDR3 loop spans 13 amino acids. Germline V gene sequence: CDR1 SEHNR, CDR2 FQNEAQ (reference sequence). The chain's CDR3 is CASSLWSVGELFF. In DNA, the CDR3 is TGTGCCAGCAGCTTATGGTCAGTCGGGGAGCTGTTTTTT.

The table lists this clone with a few counts. CDR3 sequence: CAISDARGGTEAFF. CDR3 DNA sequence: TGTGCCATCAGTGATGCCCGGGGGGGCACTGAAGCTTTCTTT. The chain combines TRBV10-3 with TRBJ1-1; a possible D gene is TRBD1 (5 bases). Per the germline V gene, CDR1 is ENHRY and CDR2 is SYGVKD. Trimming shortened V by 3 bases and J by 4 bases, and 12 bases separated the two germline ends. This CDR3 has 14 residues.